This passage covers 5 T cell receptor beta chains from one sample sequenced in a study of Tregs in tolerant kidney transplant recipients. Using immunoSEQ multiplex PCR, the repertoire was profiled, and TCRdb retains in-frame clones only, with some absent. The sample shows roughly 69,000 clones, roughly 98% of them seen only once. Sequencing used Tregs from blood, obtained before the transplant. All receptors derive from a human donor who received a combined kidney and bone marrow transplant.

This chain links TRBV4-2 with TRBJ1-2; 7 nucleotides line up with TRBD1. CDR3 length: 15 amino acids. With V trimmed by 3 bases and J by 5 bases, 9 bases remained unmatched. CDR1 and CDR2 from the germline V gene are LGHNA and YNFKEQ. CDR3 sequence reads: CASSHQRQGDYGYTF. In nucleotides, the CDR3 is TGTGCCAGCAGCCATCAACGACAGGGTGATTATGGCTACACCTTC.

The V call is TRBV5-4, the J call TRBJ1-1; no firm D call. Germline-derived CDR1 and CDR2 are SGHNT and YYREEE (reference sequence). The CDR3 is made up of 15 amino acids. The germline V and J ends were trimmed by 6 bases and 7 bases, with 22 bases remaining between them. Written as DNA, the CDR3 is TGTGCCAGCACTTTTTTCCTCGGTCGGGAGAATGAAGCTTTCTTT. Translation gives CASTFFLGRENEAFF.

This clone was detected a few times. V is TRBV27 and J is TRBJ1-6, with a possible D match to TRBD1 (5 bases). V was clipped by 2 bases and J by 8 bases, with 13 bases between them. In germline, CDR1 is MNHEY, CDR2 SMNVEV (reference sequence). The CDR3 sequence is 15 residues long. The CDR3 protein is CASSLRRGLDSPLHF. The CDR3 DNA is TGTGCCAGCAGTTTAAGGCGGGGCCTCGATTCACCCCTCCACTTT.

The chain employs TRBV7-2 and TRBJ1-2; tentatively, D is TRBD1 (6 bases). V lost 5 bases to trimming and J lost 2 bases, with 12 bases between them. The CDR3 loop spans 14 amino acids. Germline CDR1 and CDR2: SGHTA and FQGNSA. CDR3 sequence: CASSPQGFNYGYTF. CDR3 bases: TGTGCCAGCAGCCCACAGGGCTTCAACTATGGCTACACCTTC.

The chain recombines TRBV10-3 with TRBJ1-5; D remains ambiguous. The V gene's germline CDR1 is ENHRY and CDR2 SYGVKD. The CDR3 has 13 amino acids. The germline V and J ends were trimmed by 0 bases and 6 bases, with 6 bases remaining between them. The CDR3 DNA reads TGTGCCATCAGTGAGTCGGGAGGTCAGCCCCAGCATTTT. Translating gives CAISESGGQPQHF.